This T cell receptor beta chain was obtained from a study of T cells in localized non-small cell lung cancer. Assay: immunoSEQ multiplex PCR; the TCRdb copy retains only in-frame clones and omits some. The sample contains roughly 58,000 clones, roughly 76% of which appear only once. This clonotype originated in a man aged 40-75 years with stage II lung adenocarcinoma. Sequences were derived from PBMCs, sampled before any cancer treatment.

The CDR3 region is CSSLYNEQFF. DNA for the CDR3: TGCAGCTCACTATACAATGAGCAGTTCTTC. The chain links TRBV29-1 to TRBJ2-1; no firm D call. The CDR3 spans 10 residues. The germline V gene encodes CDR1 SQVTM and CDR2 ANQGSEA. Between the trimmed V and J ends, which lost 8 bases and 4 bases, there was a span of 6 bases.